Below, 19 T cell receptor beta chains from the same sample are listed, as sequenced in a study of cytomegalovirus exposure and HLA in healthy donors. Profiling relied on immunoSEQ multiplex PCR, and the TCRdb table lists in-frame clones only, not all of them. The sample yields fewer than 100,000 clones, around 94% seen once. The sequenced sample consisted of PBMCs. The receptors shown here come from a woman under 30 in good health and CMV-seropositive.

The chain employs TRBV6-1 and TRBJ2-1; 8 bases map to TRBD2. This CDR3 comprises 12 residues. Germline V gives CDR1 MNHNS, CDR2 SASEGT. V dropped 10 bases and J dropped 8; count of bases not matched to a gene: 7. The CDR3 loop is CATRGLGDEQFF. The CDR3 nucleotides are TGTGCCACCCGGGGACTAGGCGATGAGCAGTTCTTC.

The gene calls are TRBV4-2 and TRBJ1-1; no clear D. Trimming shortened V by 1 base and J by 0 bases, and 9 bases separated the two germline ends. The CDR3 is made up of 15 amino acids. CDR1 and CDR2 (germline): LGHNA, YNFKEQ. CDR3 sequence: CASSQVPRLNTEAFF. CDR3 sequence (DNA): TGTGCCAGCAGCCAAGTTCCCAGATTGAACACTGAAGCTTTCTTT.

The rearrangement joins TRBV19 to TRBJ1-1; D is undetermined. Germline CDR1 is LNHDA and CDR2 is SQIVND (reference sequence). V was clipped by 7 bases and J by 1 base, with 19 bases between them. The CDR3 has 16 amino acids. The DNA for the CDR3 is TGTGCCAGTACCTACCGGCGGTTTGCGGGGAACACTGAAGCTTTCTTT. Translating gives CASTYRRFAGNTEAFF.

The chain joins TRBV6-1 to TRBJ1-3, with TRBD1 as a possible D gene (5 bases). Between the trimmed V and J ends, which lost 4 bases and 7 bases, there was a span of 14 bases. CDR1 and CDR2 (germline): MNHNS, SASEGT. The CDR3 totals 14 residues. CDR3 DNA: TGTGCCAGCAGTGCTCTTAGGGGAAGCAACACCATATATTTT. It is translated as CASSALRGSNTIYF.

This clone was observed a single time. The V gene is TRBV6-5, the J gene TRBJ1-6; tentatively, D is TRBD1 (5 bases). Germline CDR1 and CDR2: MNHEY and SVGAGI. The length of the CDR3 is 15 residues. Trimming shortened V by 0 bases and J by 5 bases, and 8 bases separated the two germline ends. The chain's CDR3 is CASSYSTDNNSPLHF. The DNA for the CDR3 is TGTGCCAGCAGTTACTCGACGGACAATAATTCACCCCTCCACTTT.

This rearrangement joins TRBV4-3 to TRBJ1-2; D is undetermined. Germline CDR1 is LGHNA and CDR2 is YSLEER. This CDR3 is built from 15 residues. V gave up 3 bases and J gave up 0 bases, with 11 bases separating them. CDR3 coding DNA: TGCGCCAGCAGCCAGGAAAGCGAAGCTAACTATGGCTACACCTTC. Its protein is CASSQESEANYGYTF.

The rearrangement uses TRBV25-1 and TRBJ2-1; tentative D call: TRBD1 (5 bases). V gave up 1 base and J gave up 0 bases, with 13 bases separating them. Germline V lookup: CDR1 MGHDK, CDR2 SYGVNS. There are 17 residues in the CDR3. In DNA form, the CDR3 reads TGTGCCAGCAGTGAATCCGAGAATACAGGCTCCTACAATGAGCAGTTCTTC. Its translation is CASSESENTGSYNEQFF.

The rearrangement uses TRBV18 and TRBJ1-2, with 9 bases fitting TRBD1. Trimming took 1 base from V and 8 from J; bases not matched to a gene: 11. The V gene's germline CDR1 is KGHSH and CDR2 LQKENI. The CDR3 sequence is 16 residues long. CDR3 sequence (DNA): TGTGCCAGCTCACCACGGCCGGGACAGGGAGTGGGGGGCTACACCTTC. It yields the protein CASSPRPGQGVGGYTF.

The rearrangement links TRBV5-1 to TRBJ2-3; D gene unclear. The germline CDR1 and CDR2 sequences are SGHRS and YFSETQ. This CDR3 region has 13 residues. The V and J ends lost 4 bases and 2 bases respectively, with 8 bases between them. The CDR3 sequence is CASSPVSTDTQYF. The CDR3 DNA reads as TGCGCCAGCAGCCCGGTCTCCACAGATACGCAGTATTTT.

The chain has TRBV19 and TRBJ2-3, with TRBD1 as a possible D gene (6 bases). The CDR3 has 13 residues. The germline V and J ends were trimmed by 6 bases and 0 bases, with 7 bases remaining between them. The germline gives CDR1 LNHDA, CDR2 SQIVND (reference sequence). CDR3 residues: CASSDRSTDTQYF. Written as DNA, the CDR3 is TGTGCCAGTAGCGACAGGAGCACAGATACGCAGTATTTT.

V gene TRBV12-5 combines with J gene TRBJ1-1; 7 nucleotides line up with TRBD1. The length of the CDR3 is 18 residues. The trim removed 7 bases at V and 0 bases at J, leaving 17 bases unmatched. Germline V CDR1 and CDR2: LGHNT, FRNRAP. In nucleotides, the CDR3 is TGTGCTAGTGTTGGAGAGCCCATGGGACAGCTCATGAACACTGAAGCTTTCTTT. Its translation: CASVGEPMGQLMNTEAFF.

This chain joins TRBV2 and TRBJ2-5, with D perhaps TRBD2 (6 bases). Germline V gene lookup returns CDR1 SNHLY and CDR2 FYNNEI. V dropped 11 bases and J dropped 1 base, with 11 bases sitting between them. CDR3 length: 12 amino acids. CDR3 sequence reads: CACGLIQETQYF. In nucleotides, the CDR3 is TGTGCCTGCGGACTAATCCAAGAGACCCAGTACTTC.

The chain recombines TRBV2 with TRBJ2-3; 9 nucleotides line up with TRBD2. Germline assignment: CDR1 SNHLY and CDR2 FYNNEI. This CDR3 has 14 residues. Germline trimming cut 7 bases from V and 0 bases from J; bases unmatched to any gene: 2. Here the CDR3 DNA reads TGTGCCAGCACCGCGGGGGGGAGCACAGATACGCAGTATTTT. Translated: CASTAGGSTDTQYF. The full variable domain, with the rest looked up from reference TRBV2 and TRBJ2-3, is EPEVTQTPSHQVTQMGQEVILRCVPISNHLYFYWYRQILGQKVEFLVSFYNNEISEKSEIFDDQFSVERPDGSNFTLKIRSTKLEDSAMYFCASTAGGSTDTQYFGPGTRLTVL.

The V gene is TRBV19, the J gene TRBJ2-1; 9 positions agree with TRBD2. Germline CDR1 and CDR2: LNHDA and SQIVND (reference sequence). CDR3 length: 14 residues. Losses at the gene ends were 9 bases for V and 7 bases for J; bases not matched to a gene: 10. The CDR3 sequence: CASSLEREVNEQFF. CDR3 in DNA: TGTGCCAGCAGCCTCGAGCGGGAGGTTAATGAGCAGTTCTTC.

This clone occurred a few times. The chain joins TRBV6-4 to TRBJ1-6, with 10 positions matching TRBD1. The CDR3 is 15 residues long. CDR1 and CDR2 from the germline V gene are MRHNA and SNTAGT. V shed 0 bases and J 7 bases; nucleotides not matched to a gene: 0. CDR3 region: CASSDSTGGNSPLHF. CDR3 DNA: TGTGCCAGCAGTGACTCGACAGGGGGCAATTCACCCCTCCACTTT.

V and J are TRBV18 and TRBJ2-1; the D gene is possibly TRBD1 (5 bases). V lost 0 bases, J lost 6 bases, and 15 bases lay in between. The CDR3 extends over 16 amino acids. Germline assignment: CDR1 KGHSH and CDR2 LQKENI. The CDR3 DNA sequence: TGTGCCAGCTCACCACCGAGGCAGGGTGCTCGCAATGAGCAGTTCTTC. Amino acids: CASSPPRQGARNEQFF.

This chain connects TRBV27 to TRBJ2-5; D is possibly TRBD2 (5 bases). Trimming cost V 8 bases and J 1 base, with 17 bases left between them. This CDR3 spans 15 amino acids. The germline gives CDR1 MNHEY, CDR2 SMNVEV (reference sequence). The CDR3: CASGPRASSQETQYF. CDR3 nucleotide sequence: TGTGCCAGCGGGCCGCGGGCCTCGAGCCAAGAGACCCAGTACTTC.

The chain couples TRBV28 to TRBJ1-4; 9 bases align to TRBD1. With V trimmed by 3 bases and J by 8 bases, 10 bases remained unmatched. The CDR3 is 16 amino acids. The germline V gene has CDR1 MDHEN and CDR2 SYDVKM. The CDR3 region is CASSFPRVDRGEKLFF. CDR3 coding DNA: TGTGCCAGCAGTTTTCCCCGGGTGGACAGGGGCGAAAAACTGTTTTTT. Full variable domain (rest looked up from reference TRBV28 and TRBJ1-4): DVKVTQSSRYLVKRTGEKVFLECVQDMDHENMFWYRQDPGLGLRLIYFSYDVKMKEKGDIPEGYSVSREKKERFSLILESASTNQTSMYLCASSFPRVDRGEKLFFGSGTQLSVL.

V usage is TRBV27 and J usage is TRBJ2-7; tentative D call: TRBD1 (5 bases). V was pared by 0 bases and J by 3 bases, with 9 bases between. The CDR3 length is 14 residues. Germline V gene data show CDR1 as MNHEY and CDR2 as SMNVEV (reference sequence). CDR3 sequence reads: CASSLSDRYYEQYF. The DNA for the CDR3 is TGTGCCAGCAGTTTATCTGACAGATACTACGAGCAGTACTTC.